The 25 T cell receptor beta chains given below trace back to one sample, sequenced in a study of T-cell reconstitution after alpha-beta-depleted transplantation in children. Molecular barcoding with unique molecular identifiers was used for the TCRbeta library. TCRdb used MiXCR to reprocess the PCR reads, holding one entry per CDR3 protein. The data show around 370,000 distinct CDR3 sequences, 10% seen once. Source: PBMCs from the stem cell graft donor, taken from the stem cell graft. The receptor set was obtained from a human donor who donated a stem cell graft to a child with acute lymphoblastic leukemia.

J is TRBJ2-5 and V is TRBV28; no clear D. The V and J ends lost 2 bases and 4 bases respectively, with 20 bases between them. The CDR3 consists of 17 residues. CDR1 and CDR2 from the germline V gene are MDHEN and SYDVKM. The CDR3 DNA is TGTGCCAGCAGTTTAGTGGCGCTGGTGGGGTTGGGAGAGACCCAGTACTTC. This codes for CASSLVALVGLGETQYF.

This clonotype was seen only a few times. The J gene is TRBJ2-7, the V gene TRBV11-2, with TRBD1 matching over 9 bases. V was clipped by 6 bases and J by 0 bases; unmatched bases: 15. The CDR3 loop spans 18 amino acids. Germline V gene lookup returns CDR1 SGHAT and CDR2 FQNNGV. This CDR3 reads CASRHRDREGGNSYEQYF. The CDR3 bases are TGTGCCAGCAGGCACAGGGACAGGGAAGGGGGCAACTCCTACGAGCAGTACTTC.

This clonotype was seen repeatedly, ten times or more. This chain links TRBV9 with TRBJ2-1, with 7 bases that match TRBD2. V lost 0 bases to trimming and J lost 3 bases; unmatched junction nucleotides: 6. CDR3 length: 16 residues. CDR1 is SGDLS and CDR2 is YYNGEE in the germline V gene. The CDR3 region is CASSVGAGEFYNEQFF. The CDR3 coding sequence is TGTGCCAGCAGCGTAGGGGCGGGGGAATTCTACAATGAGCAGTTCTTC.

The V call is TRBV27, the J call TRBJ1-5, with a weak D call TRBD1 (5 bases). The CDR3 spans 14 residues. The germline V and J ends were trimmed by 3 bases and 5 bases, with 11 bases remaining between them. The germline V gene has CDR1 MNHEY and CDR2 SMNVEV (reference sequence). CDR3 in DNA: TGTGCCAGCAGTTTGAGGGGCCGATATCAGCCCCAGCATTTT. This sequence encodes CASSLRGRYQPQHF.

The chain is built from TRBV12-3 or TRBV12-4 and TRBJ2-3; no definite D call. CDR3 length: 14 residues. The germline V and J ends were trimmed by 7 bases and 0 bases, with 11 bases remaining between them. The CDR3, as DNA: TGTGCCAGCACTCCATCGATGAGCACAGATACGCAGTATTTT. It specifies CASTPSMSTDTQYF.

This clonotype was counted between two and nine times. V and J are TRBV3-1 and TRBJ1-1; D call uncertain. Germline CDR1 and CDR2: LGHDT and YNNKEL (reference sequence). V lost 3 bases and J lost 8, with 7 bases in between. This CDR3 has 11 amino acids. CDR3 bases: TGTGCCAGCAGCCAGGGGATGGAAGCTTTCTTT. This encodes CASSQGMEAFF.

This clonotype was seen repeatedly, ten times or more. This chain connects TRBV28 to TRBJ2-7; 7 bases line up with TRBD2. The V and J ends lost 8 bases and 1 base, in that order; junction bases with no gene match: 2. Germline-derived CDR1 and CDR2 are MDHEN and SYDVKM. The CDR3 consists of 12 residues. DNA of the CDR3: TGTGCCAGCGGGAGGGAATCCTACGAGCAGTACTTC. Its translation is CASGRESYEQYF.

The CDR3 region is CSALVRGSTDTQYF. The CDR3 DNA sequence: TGCAGTGCTCTGGTGCGGGGAAGCACAGATACGCAGTATTTT. The V and J genes are TRBV20-1 and TRBJ2-3; perhaps TRBD2 as D (6 bases). The germline CDR1 and CDR2 sequences are DFQATT and SNEGSKA (reference sequence). The CDR3 runs 14 residues. V gave up 5 bases and J gave up 0 bases, with 12 bases separating them.

The chain joins TRBV7-2 to TRBJ2-7; D unclear. The CDR3 covers 14 residues. Germline CDR1 and CDR2: SGHTA and FQGNSA. The V end was cut by 4 bases, the J end by 3 bases, with 13 bases between. In DNA, the CDR3 is TGTGCCAGCAGCTCAAGGAAACATCACTACGAGCAGTACTTC. Its translation: CASSSRKHHYEQYF.

This clonotype occurred many times. The V gene is TRBV27, the J gene TRBJ2-5, with D tentatively TRBD2 (5 bases). V was clipped by 6 bases and J by 4 bases, with 15 bases between them. The CDR3 sequence is 14 residues long. Germline CDR1 reads MNHEY; CDR2 reads SMNVEV (reference sequence). Here the CDR3 reads CASSHNDYVETQYF. CDR3 nucleotides: TGTGCCAGCAGCCACAATGACTATGTAGAGACCCAGTACTTC.

Only a few counts were recorded for this clonotype. The V gene is TRBV27, the J gene TRBJ2-7; D is unclear. Germline assignment: CDR1 MNHEY and CDR2 SMNVEV (reference sequence). The CDR3 has 14 residues. Trimming removed 2 bases from V and 3 bases from J, with 11 bases in between. The CDR3 DNA sequence: TGTGCCAGCAGTTTAGAAGGGTGGAACTACGAGCAGTACTTC. This translates into CASSLEGWNYEQYF.

This clonotype occurred many times. This rearrangement joins TRBV3-1 to TRBJ1-1, with D perhaps matching TRBD1 (6 bases). Germline lookup yields CDR1 LGHDT and CDR2 YNNKEL (reference sequence). There are 16 residues in the CDR3. Between the trimmed V and J ends, which lost 3 bases and 0 bases, there was a span of 14 bases. CDR3 nucleotides: TGTGCCAGCAGCCAGACGACAGGTCACCTGAACACTGAAGCTTTCTTT. Protein sequence: CASSQTTGHLNTEAFF.

This rearrangement joins TRBV3-1 to TRBJ2-3; D unresolved. This CDR3 is built from 16 residues. V was shortened by 0 bases and J by 0 bases, with 10 bases between the two germline ends. Germline CDR1 and CDR2: LGHDT and YNNKEL (reference sequence). CDR3: CASSQDLRASTDTQYF. In nucleotides, the CDR3 is TGTGCCAGCAGCCAAGACCTAAGGGCCAGCACAGATACGCAGTATTTT.

This clonotype was seen repeatedly, ten times or more. The chain uses TRBV24-1 and TRBJ2-3; 7 bases map to TRBD2. Trimming took 5 bases from V and 2 from J; bases not matched to a gene: 3. CDR1 and CDR2 from the germline V gene are KGHDR and SFDVKD. This CDR3 region has 14 residues. The chain's CDR3 is CATSGREDTDTQYF. The DNA for the CDR3 is TGTGCCACCAGTGGCCGGGAGGACACAGATACGCAGTATTTT.

This clonotype was seen many times. The chain couples TRBV28 to TRBJ1-6; D gene unclear. Trimming stripped 4 bases from V and 4 bases from J, with 17 bases between. Germline CDR1 MDHEN, CDR2 SYDVKM. The CDR3 has 17 residues. CDR3 region: CASSSRQTAGYNSPLHF. The CDR3 bases are TGTGCCAGCAGTTCGCGCCAGACGGCGGGATATAATTCACCCCTCCACTTT.

This clonotype was found a few times. The V gene is TRBV12-3 or TRBV12-4, the J gene TRBJ2-7; the D is unclear. CDR3 length: 14 amino acids. With 2 bases removed from V and 4 bases from J, the gap between germline ends came to 12 bases. In DNA form, the CDR3 reads TGTGCCAGCAGTTTATCTGGTATCGATTACGAGCAGTACTTC. As protein: CASSLSGIDYEQYF.

The chain is built from TRBV6-1 and TRBJ2-7; 7 nucleotides align to TRBD2. The V segment lost 5 bases and the J segment 2 bases; nucleotides outside the gene matches: 9. From germline, CDR1 is MNHNS and CDR2 SASEGT. The CDR3 has 15 residues. The DNA for the CDR3 is TGTGCCAGCAGTCCGAACCTAGCGGCGACCTACGAGCAGTACTTC. Its protein is CASSPNLAATYEQYF.

This chain joins TRBV7-9 and TRBJ2-7, with D unresolved. V was pared by 5 bases and J by 6 bases, with 11 bases between. CDR3 length equals 12 residues. CDR1 is SEHNR and CDR2 is FQNEAQ in the germline V gene (reference sequence). The CDR3 DNA is TGTGCCAGCAGCCCTGAGTGGACCGAGCAGTACTTC. Translating gives CASSPEWTEQYF.

The V call is TRBV20-1, the J call TRBJ1-5, with 12 bases aligning to TRBD1. The germline gives CDR1 DFQATT, CDR2 SNEGSKA (reference sequence). The CDR3 is 18 residues long. J gave up 5 bases and V 3 bases, and 14 bases lay outside the gene matches. The CDR3 spells CSARGRDRGLKGDQPQHF. The CDR3 DNA reads TGCAGTGCTAGGGGCCGGGACAGGGGGCTCAAGGGGGATCAGCCCCAGCATTTT.

This clonotype was found a few times. The CDR3 nucleotides are TGCGCCAGCAGCCCGGGACAGGGGAGCGATGAGCAGTTCTTC. This sequence encodes CASSPGQGSDEQFF. The chain combines TRBV5-1 with TRBJ2-1, with 10 nucleotides matching TRBD1. The germline V gene encodes CDR1 SGHRS and CDR2 YFSETQ. Unmatched junction bases numbered 6, after V lost 4 bases and J lost 8 bases. The CDR3 spans 14 residues.

This clonotype was seen more than once but under ten times. The V gene is TRBV7-3, the J gene TRBJ2-7; 7 bases are shared with TRBD2. V trimming: 10 bases; J trimming: 1 base; junction bases outside the gene matches: 7. CDR3 size: 13 residues. From germline, CDR1 is SGHTA and CDR2 FQGTGA. The CDR3 bases are TGTGCCACCACTCTAGCGGCATCCTACGAGCAGTACTTC. It yields the protein CATTLAASYEQYF.

This chain joins TRBV5-1 and TRBJ2-7; 12 nucleotides align to TRBD2. V shed 4 bases and J 3 bases; nucleotides not matched to a gene: 5. Germline V CDR1 and CDR2: SGHRS, YFSETQ. CDR3 length: 15 residues. The CDR3 DNA follows: TGCGCCAGCAGCCGGGAGACTAGCGGGGGCTACGAGCAGTACTTC. It encodes CASSRETSGGYEQYF.

The V and J genes are TRBV20-1 and TRBJ2-1; D gene ambiguous. Trimming pared 0 bases from V and 6 bases from J, leaving 9 bases between. CDR1 DFQATT and CDR2 SNEGSKA come from the germline V gene (reference sequence). The CDR3 length is 13 residues. The CDR3 nucleotides are TGCAGTGCTAGAGATCCCGGATTCAATGAGCAGTTCTTC. Its protein product is CSARDPGFNEQFF.

This clonotype was observed at least ten times. The chain links TRBV28 to TRBJ2-7; D could derive from TRBD1 or TRBD2 (5 bases each). Germline V gene lookup returns CDR1 MDHEN and CDR2 SYDVKM. The CDR3 is made up of 13 amino acids. V was clipped by 6 bases and J by 1 base, with 10 bases between them. The CDR3 spells CASRGTDSYEQYF. In DNA form, the CDR3 reads TGTGCCAGCAGGGGGACGGATTCCTACGAGCAGTACTTC.

This clonotype has just a few counts. The chain is built from TRBV7-9 and TRBJ2-1, with D uncertain. Germline loops: CDR1 SEHNR, CDR2 FQNEAQ (reference sequence). V lost 5 bases, J lost 0 bases, and 17 bases lay in between. This CDR3 has 17 amino acids. In nucleotides, the CDR3 is TGTGCCAGCAGCCTAATGTCTAAGTTAAGCTCCTACAATGAGCAGTTCTTC. This encodes CASSLMSKLSSYNEQFF.